Sequencing of this T cell receptor beta chain was carried out in a study of T cell responses to AZD1222 COVID-19 vaccine. Study in general: Pooling covered second doses at about 4 or about 12 weeks.

After removal of 1 base from V and 5 bases from J, the junction contained 5 bases not matched to a gene. The CDR3 has 15 residues. The germline CDR1 and CDR2 sequences are MDHEN and SYDVKM. This clone occurred a few times. No antigen is known for it. Sequencing was performed with immunoSEQ multiplex PCR; in TCRdb, only in-frame clones are kept and a portion is missing. The table includes about 140,000 clones, around four fifths detected once. General study results and limits: It should be noted that donors were predominantly white British and more often female, and clonal diversity was possibly underestimated. When two AZD1222 doses had been given, Spike-specific TCR breadth and depth rose. Vaccine-related CD4 TCRs covered spike, predominating at 160-218 and 743-854.

The material was peripheral blood, obtained on day 0 of AZD1222 vaccination. The TCR originated in an adult in good health. V gene TRBV28 combines with J gene TRBJ1-1, with 9 bases lining up with TRBD1. The CDR3 nucleotides are TGTGCCAGCAGTTTATTAGGGACAGGGCGAACTGAAGCTTTCTTT. Translated, it gives CASSLLGTGRTEAFF.